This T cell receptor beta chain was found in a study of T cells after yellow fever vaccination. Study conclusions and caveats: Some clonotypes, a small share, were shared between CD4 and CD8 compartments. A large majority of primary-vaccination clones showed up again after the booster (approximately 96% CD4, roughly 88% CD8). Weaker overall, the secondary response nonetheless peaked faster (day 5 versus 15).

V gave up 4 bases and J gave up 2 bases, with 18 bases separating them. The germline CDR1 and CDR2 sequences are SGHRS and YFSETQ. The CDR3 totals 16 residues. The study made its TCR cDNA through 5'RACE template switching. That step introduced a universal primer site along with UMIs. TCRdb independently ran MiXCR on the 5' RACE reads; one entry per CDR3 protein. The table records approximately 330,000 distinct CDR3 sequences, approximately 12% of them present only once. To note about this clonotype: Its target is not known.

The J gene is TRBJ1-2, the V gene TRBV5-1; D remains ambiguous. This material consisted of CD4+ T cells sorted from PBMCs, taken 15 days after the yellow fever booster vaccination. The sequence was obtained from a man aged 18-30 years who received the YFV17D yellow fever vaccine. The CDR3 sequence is CASSHPPGELNYGYTF. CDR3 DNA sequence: TGCGCCAGCAGCCACCCCCCAGGCGAACTGAACTATGGCTACACCTTC.